Listed here are 21 T cell receptor beta chains from one sample, sequenced in a study of early T cells in non-severe SARS-CoV-2 infection. Via MiXCR, TCRdb re-called the 5' RACE reads, giving one row per CDR3 protein. The data show around 58,000 distinct CDR3 sequences, roughly 7.8% seen once. The sequenced sample was whole blood, obtained at baseline. Source of these receptors: an adult who was a healthcare worker with PCR-confirmed SARS-CoV-2 infection or an uninfected control (not recorded which).

V usage is TRBV2 and J usage is TRBJ2-2; D may be TRBD2 (8 bases). The CDR3 is 14 amino acids. Trimming removed 6 bases at V and 9 bases at J, with 17 bases between. Germline values: CDR1 SNHLY, CDR2 FYNNEI. The CDR3: CASRSREGARELFF. The CDR3, as DNA: TGTGCCAGCAGGAGCCGGGAGGGGGCCAGGGAGCTGTTTTTT. The full variable domain, completed using reference TRBV2 and TRBJ2-2, is EPEVTQTPSHQVTQMGQEVILRCVPISNHLYFYWYRQILGQKVEFLVSFYNNEISEKSEIFDDQFSVERPDGSNFTLKIRSTKLEDSAMYFCASRSREGARELFFGEGSRLTVL.

The sample holds a few counts of this clonotype. The chain has TRBV6-2 or TRBV6-3 and TRBJ1-5; 9 nucleotides agree with TRBD1. The CDR3 totals 16 residues. Germline V gene sequence: CDR1 MNHEY, CDR2 SVGEGT. The J segment lost 0 bases and the V segment lost 5 bases, leaving 5 bases of the junction unmatched. CDR3 coding DNA: TGTGCCAGCAGTCAGACAGGGGGAACTAGCAATCAGCCCCAGCATTTT. The encoded protein is CASSQTGGTSNQPQHF.

This clonotype was counted between two and nine times. V gene TRBV5-1 combines with J gene TRBJ2-5; 12 bases map to TRBD1. J was trimmed by 4 bases and V by 5 bases; bases with no gene match: 6. CDR3 size: 15 residues. CDR1 is SGHRS and CDR2 is YFSETQ in the germline V gene. The CDR3 nucleotides are TGCGCCAGCAGGCCCGGGACAGGGGGCTTAGAGACCCAGTACTTC. Translated, it gives CASRPGTGGLETQYF.

This clonotype has a handful of counts. The rearrangement links TRBV7-2 to TRBJ2-7, with TRBD1 matching 10 bases. Germline V gives CDR1 SGHTA, CDR2 FQGNSA. The CDR3 is made up of 15 amino acids. Trimming removed 3 bases from V and 2 bases from J; junction bases left unmatched: 4. This CDR3 reads CASSFGTGVTYEQYF. The DNA for the CDR3 is TGTGCCAGCAGCTTCGGGACAGGGGTTACCTACGAGCAGTACTTC. Combining the CDR3 with reference TRBV7-2 and TRBJ2-7 gives the whole variable domain GAGVSQSPSNKVTEKGKDVELRCDPISGHTALYWYRQSLGQGLEFLIYFQGNSAPDKSGLPSDRFSAERTGGSVSTLTIQRTQQEDSAVYLCASSFGTGVTYEQYFGPGTRLTVT.

There are a few counts of this clonotype. The chain carries TRBV6-5 and TRBJ1-5; no clear D gene. CDR3 length: 14 amino acids. CDR1 is MNHEY and CDR2 is SVGAGI in the germline V gene. Between the trimmed V and J ends, which lost 0 bases and 0 bases, there was a span of 3 bases. DNA of the CDR3: TGTGCCAGCAGTTACTCTCGTAGCAATCAGCCCCAGCATTTT. Translating it yields CASSYSRSNQPQHF.

V gene TRBV11-2 combines with J gene TRBJ2-7; 7 bases fit TRBD2. V lost 8 bases to trimming and J lost 5 bases; unmatched junction nucleotides: 9. The germline gives CDR1 SGHAT, CDR2 FQNNGV. CDR3 length: 13 amino acids. The CDR3 DNA sequence: TGTGCCAGCTCAGCGGGACGGGCCAACGAGCAGTACTTC. This codes for CASSAGRANEQYF.

In its sample, this clonotype ranks as medium-sized. The chain couples TRBV7-6 to TRBJ2-5; possibly TRBD1 or TRBD2 for D (6 bases each). CDR1 and CDR2 from the germline V gene are SGHVS and FNYEAQ. CDR3 length: 15 residues. V lost 1 base and J lost 5, with 14 bases in between. CDR3 sequence: CASSLVPGARETQYF. The DNA of the CDR3 is TGTGCCAGCAGCTTAGTTCCGGGGGCAAGGGAGACCCAGTACTTC.

The table lists this clonotype with many counts. The chain carries TRBV29-1 and TRBJ2-1, with D unresolved. The V gene's germline CDR1 is SQVTM and CDR2 ANQGSEA. Trimming shortened V by 0 bases and J by 0 bases, and 9 bases separated the two germline ends. The CDR3 has 15 residues. CDR3 loop: CSVEDLESSYNEQFF. As DNA, the CDR3 is TGCAGCGTTGAAGATCTGGAAAGCTCCTACAATGAGCAGTTCTTC.

V and J are TRBV10-2 and TRBJ2-7; perhaps TRBD1 as D (6 bases). The germline V gene encodes CDR1 WSHSY and CDR2 SAAADI. Trimming removed 2 bases at V and 2 bases at J, with 13 bases between. The CDR3 has 15 amino acids. In DNA form, the CDR3 reads TGCGCCAGCAGTGAGGCAGGGGATAGGCCCTACGAGCAGTACTTC. It encodes CASSEAGDRPYEQYF.

This clonotype was seen a handful of times. The chain employs TRBV6-2 or TRBV6-3 and TRBJ2-3, with TRBD2 matching over 13 bases. Germline V gene data show CDR1 as MNHEY and CDR2 as SVGEGT. The CDR3 length is 15 residues. The trim removed 7 bases at V and 2 bases at J, leaving 3 bases unmatched. The CDR3 loop reads CASTGLAGNTDTQYF. The CDR3 DNA reads TGTGCCAGCACGGGACTAGCGGGAAACACAGATACGCAGTATTTT.

CDR3 DNA: TGTGCCAGCAGCTCCCGATGGGGACTAGCGGGAGATGAGCAGTTCTTC. It specifies CASSSRWGLAGDEQFF. The rearrangement links TRBV7-6 to TRBJ2-1, with 14 positions matching TRBD2. V shed 4 bases and J 8 bases; nucleotides not matched to a gene: 7. CDR3 length: 16 residues. Germline CDR1 SGHVS, CDR2 FNYEAQ.

V gene TRBV28 combines with J gene TRBJ1-1; weak D call: TRBD1 (5 bases). V lost 8 bases, J lost 4 bases, and 11 bases lay in between. Germline V gene sequence: CDR1 MDHEN, CDR2 SYDVKM. This CDR3 has 12 amino acids. The CDR3 protein is CASGLQGTEAFF. For the CDR3, the DNA is TGTGCCAGCGGCCTTCAGGGCACTGAAGCTTTCTTT.

The chain links TRBV6-5 to TRBJ1-6, with 9 bases fitting TRBD1. This CDR3 comprises 18 residues. The germline gives CDR1 MNHEY, CDR2 SVGAGI. V gave up 5 bases and J gave up 4 bases; unmatched junction bases: 12. The DNA for the CDR3 is TGTGCCAGCAGTGCACCCGGGACAGGGAGAGTTTATAATTCACCCCTCCACTTT. Protein: CASSAPGTGRVYNSPLHF.

This clonotype was seen many times. The chain joins TRBV29-1 to TRBJ1-2; 7 bases map to TRBD1. The CDR3 runs 13 residues. The J segment lost 5 bases and the V segment lost 7 bases, leaving 10 bases of the junction unmatched. Looked up from germline, CDR1 is SQVTM and CDR2 is ANQGSEA. The CDR3 DNA follows: TGCAGCGGGGACCGGGACAGAGATTATGGCTACACCTTC. This gives the protein CSGDRDRDYGYTF.

This clonotype was seen at least ten times. V and J are TRBV29-1 and TRBJ2-7, with unresolved D. Germline V gene data show CDR1 as SQVTM and CDR2 as ANQGSEA. Trimming shortened V by 1 base and J by 6 bases, and 10 bases separated the two germline ends. The CDR3 extends over 12 amino acids. The CDR3 protein is CSVEGRQSEQYF. CDR3 DNA sequence: TGCAGCGTTGAAGGTCGACAAAGCGAGCAGTACTTC.

This clonotype has ten or more counts. The CDR3 nucleotides read TGTGCCAGCAGCGAACGGAGATCAGATACGCAGTATTTT. Translation: CASSERRSDTQYF. The chain uses TRBV7-2 and TRBJ2-3; D gene ambiguous. The V and J ends lost 5 bases and 4 bases respectively, with 10 bases between them. The germline V gene has CDR1 SGHTA and CDR2 FQGNSA. CDR3 length: 13 residues.

This clonotype was recorded many times. The chain joins TRBV6-5 to TRBJ1-6; TRBD1 aligns across 8 bases. CDR3 length: 16 amino acids. Losses at the gene ends were 5 bases for V and 7 bases for J; bases not matched to a gene: 10. Per germline, CDR1 MNHEY and CDR2 SVGAGI. In DNA form, the CDR3 reads TGTGCCAGCAGTGACACGGGGGACAGGCAGAATTCACCCCTCCACTTT. The encoded protein is CASSDTGDRQNSPLHF.

The CDR3 DNA reads as TGTGCCAGCTCACCACGGAGCCTAGCGGGAGAACATGCTGAGCAGTTCTTC. Translating gives CASSPRSLAGEHAEQFF. This chain uses TRBV18 with TRBJ2-1; 10 nucleotides line up with TRBD2. Germline-derived CDR1 and CDR2 are KGHSH and LQKENI. V shed 1 base, J shed 9 bases, and the junction held 12 bases outside the gene matches. The CDR3 spans 17 residues.

Many counts were recorded for this clonotype. The chain links TRBV20-1 to TRBJ1-1; 7 bases are a match to TRBD1. The CDR3 totals 13 residues. Germline V gives CDR1 DFQATT, CDR2 SNEGSKA (reference sequence). With 6 bases clipped from V and 10 bases from J, the junction kept 14 bases outside the gene matches. As DNA, the CDR3 is TGCAGTGCCACTCAGGGGGGCATTGGTTTAGCTTTCTTT. This translates into CSATQGGIGLAFF.

This chain links TRBV9 with TRBJ2-1; D is uncertain. Trimming pared 2 bases from V and 0 bases from J, leaving 9 bases between. The germline CDR1 and CDR2 sequences are SGDLS and YYNGEE. The CDR3 runs 15 residues. This CDR3 is CASSVMDSSYNEQFF. The CDR3 DNA sequence: TGTGCCAGCAGCGTGATGGATAGCTCCTACAATGAGCAGTTCTTC.

The chain combines TRBV7-2 with TRBJ2-3; tentatively, D is TRBD2 (6 bases). The ends were cut back, 1 base at V and 6 bases at J, with 17 bases in the middle. CDR1 is SGHTA and CDR2 is FQGNSA in the germline V gene. The CDR3 is 16 residues long. The DNA for the CDR3 is TGTGCCAGCAGCTTAGGGTTCGGCGGGACCGGGGATACGCAGTATTTT. Protein product: CASSLGFGGTGDTQYF.